This TCR beta chain was identified during a study of blood T cell repertoires in COVID-19 (dated by TCRdb to 2019 to 2021). For context, the study as a whole: Samples covering the acute and convalescent phases of COVID-19 were provided by collaborators in the United States, Italy and Spain. The sample metadata nearly always contained a de-identified subject ID, COVID-19 status, age in years and sex. Where available, HLA class I and class II types were obtained from metadata supplied by the sample provider rather than from assay-based typing. The dataset comprised deeply sampled blood TCRbeta repertoires from subjects exposed to, actively infected with, or recovered from COVID-19. Samples came from the ongoing ImmuneRACE study (first 160 participants) plus 1,254 subjects from 6 global collaborators. The repertoires were made available in a free public database intended to serve as a resource for research on the immune response to SARS-CoV-2. The material from the prospective study consisted of cDNA or gDNA derived from T cells, B-cell-depleted T cells, or PBMCs. Study-wide findings and limitations: How much clinical and demographic metadata was included differed by source and by participant, and the metadata was provided uncurated.

The collaborating institutions used their own protocols to collect whole blood in K2EDTA tubes. For TCRbeta analysis, collaborator samples were shipped as frozen whole blood, as isolated PBMCs, or as DNA extracted from either sample type. Concerning this clone itself: The antigen it binds to is not known. Nothing much larger sits one base from this clone, and base qualities are not available.

Reading the germline V gene gives CDR1 WSHSY and CDR2 SAAADI. V lost 7 bases and J lost 4 bases; the stretch between them is 22 bases long. Its CDR3 holds 16 amino acids, cysteine through phenylalanine. This entry keeps only the CDR3 DNA: 48 bases, framed from base 1. TCRbeta CDR3 regions were amplified from genomic DNA using the immunoSEQ Assay, a bias-controlled multiplex PCR. In the source study's methods: Nucleated cell counts per sample were estimated from amplification of reference gene primers within the assay. Sequence reads were collapsed and filtered to measure the absolute abundance of every unique TCRbeta CDR3 rearrangement. For each sample, productive Simpson clonality was calculated by taking the square root of Simpson's diversity index across productive rearrangements. The immuneACCESS repertoire file appears here via TCRdb, limited to in-frame rearrangements. These files lack a portion of the clones; in checked studies, under half of the deficit traces to unresolved V genes, and the cause of the others is not known. V, J and clone size reflect that table, while D and trimming were determined from the DNA. The table for this sample lists roughly 110,000 clones; under 95% of them were counted only once. Less than 1.5% of the sample is taken by the ten largest.

This receptor was obtained from a woman between 25 and 40 years old with acute or convalescent COVID-19. The chain links TRBV10-2 with TRBJ2-5; the D gene is perhaps TRBD1, from 6 matching bases. Material for sequencing was peripheral blood. The DNA reads as follows: TGCGCCAGCATCCCTTCAACAGGGATAGGGGGAGAGACCCAGTACTTC. Its protein is CASIPSTGIGGETQYF.